The entry below describes one TCR beta chain. The antigen is not known. The sample is drawn from a study of blood T cells in healthy people across ages. The second PCR ran 7 to 11 cycles with a sample-barcoded 5' primer and J-beta primers. TCRdb re-derived calls from the 5' RACE reads in MiXCR, one entry per CDR3 protein. Here the sample spans about 1.5 million distinct CDR3 sequences, around 39% being singletons. CDR1 and CDR2 (germline): SGHTA, FQGNSA. This CDR3 contains 13 residues. V was shortened by 4 bases and J by 4 bases, with 10 bases between the two germline ends. Points from the study as a whole: Not knowing donor CMV status may have confounded expanded clonotype changes. Significant beta diversity loss was already apparent by age roughly 44, declining roughly linearly. Estimates of total diversity, which came from one million sequenced T cells, were considered to be underestimates. Percentage of naive T cells showed a strong correlation with TCR beta diversity.

This TCR derives from a woman younger than 35 in good health. The sequencing sample was made of blood. V and J are TRBV7-2 and TRBJ1-2; D is unresolved. CDR3 nucleotide sequence: TGTGCCAGCAGCTCCGCAGTAACCTATGGCTACACCTTC. Translated, it gives CASSSAVTYGYTF. Combining the CDR3 with reference TRBV7-2 and TRBJ1-2 gives the whole variable domain GAGVSQSPSNKVTEKGKDVELRCDPISGHTALYWYRQSLGQGLEFLIYFQGNSAPDKSGLPSDRFSAERTGGSVSTLTIQRTQQEDSAVYLCASSSAVTYGYTFGSGTRLTVV.